The rows below give T cell receptor beta chains drawn from one sample of a study of OX40 agonist ivuxolimab in advanced cancers. Measured with immunoSEQ multiplex PCR; TCRdb has only the in-frame clones, and not every one. Here the sample spans tens of thousands of clones, more than 85% being singletons. Sequenced material: CD4+ or CD8+ T cells sorted from blood, taken in a trial of the OX40 agonist ivuxolimab. These receptors all come from an adult with an advanced solid tumor such as melanoma, head and neck, liver or kidney cancer. CDR3s leave out the opening cysteine and the closing phenylalanine or tryptophan.

J,V,CDR3
TRBJ2-3,TRBV5-1,ASSLPGQDTQY
TRBJ2-7,TRBV19,ASSIPGPYEQY
TRBJ2-5,TRBV5-1,ASTAGAHPPETQY
TRBJ2-7,TRBV5-1,ASSLAATALEQY
TRBJ1-2,TRBV19,ASSVDRGIGGYT
TRBJ2-3,TRBV6-1,ASSLRAGTDTQY
TRBJ2-6,TRBV28,ASSNQMNSGANVLT
TRBJ2-1,TRBV7-6,ASSLGLVYNEQF
TRBJ2-7,TRBV9,ASSVGPTGSYEQY
TRBJ1-5,TRBV7-9,ASSRDNQPQH
TRBJ2-2,TRBV6-5,ASRDWADTGELF
TRBJ2-7,TRBV18,ASSPFSSPNYEQY
TRBJ2-7,TRBV2,ASGFRPVYEQY
TRBJ2-1,TRBV9,ASSVAKGEGVRDNEQF
TRBJ2-1,TRBV27,ASSLEFRGHEQF
TRBJ1-5,TRBV6-5,ASSATGNQPQH
TRBJ2-1,TRBV11-2,ASSFPARNEQF
TRBJ2-3,TRBV30,AWSARGGRADTQY
TRBJ1-6,TRBV18,ASSRSPGADNSPLH
TRBJ2-1,TRBV5-1,ASSFLALSYNEQF
TRBJ2-7,TRBV20-1,SAARDGQY
TRBJ1-1,TRBV5-6,ASSLGRTMNTEAF
TRBJ2-3,TRBV5-1,ASSLVASGSAQY
TRBJ2-5,TRBV5-1,ASSLAGTGGETQY
TRBJ2-7,TRBV4-1,ASGRGTGSSYEQY
TRBJ1-4,TRBV28,ASSLGGMANEKLF
TRBJ2-5,TRBV28,ASKTQGGGSETQY
TRBJ2-7,TRBV6-5,ASSYYSQSSYEQY
TRBJ2-7,TRBV6-1,ASSEATGRIEQY
TRBJ2-7,TRBV7-2,ASSSYLLAYEQY
TRBJ2-7,TRBV5-5,ASRSGTSGYEQY
TRBJ1-2,TRBV6-1,ASTGENYGYT
TRBJ2-7,TRBV15,ATSRTRTGTYEQY
TRBJ2-5,TRBV6-5,ASSYKPGGGETQY
TRBJ2-7,TRBV10-2,ASSDFFSGESAEQY
TRBJ2-3,TRBV4-2,ASSQVGGEGTDTQY
TRBJ2-4,TRBV11-3,ASSYAPEVKNIQY
TRBJ1-1,TRBV9,ASSTLMNTEAF